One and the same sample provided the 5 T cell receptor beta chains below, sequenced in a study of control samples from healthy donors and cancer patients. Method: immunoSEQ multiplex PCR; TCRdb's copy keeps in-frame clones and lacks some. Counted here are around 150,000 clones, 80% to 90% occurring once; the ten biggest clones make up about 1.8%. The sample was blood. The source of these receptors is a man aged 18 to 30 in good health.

The CDR3 sequence: CASSKGMGQGYEQYF. The DNA of the CDR3 is TGCGCCAGCAGCAAGGGAATGGGACAGGGGTACGAGCAGTACTTC. The chain recombines TRBV4-3 with TRBJ2-7, with 10 bases fitting TRBD1. J gave up 4 bases and V 5 bases, and 8 bases lay outside the gene matches. The CDR3 totals 15 residues. The germline V gene has CDR1 LGHNA and CDR2 YSLEER.

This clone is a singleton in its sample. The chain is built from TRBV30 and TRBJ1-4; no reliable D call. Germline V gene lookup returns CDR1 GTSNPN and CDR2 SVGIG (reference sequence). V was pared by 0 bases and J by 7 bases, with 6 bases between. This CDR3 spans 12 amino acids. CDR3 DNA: TGTGCCTGGAGTGTACTAAGTGAAAAACTGTTTTTT. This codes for CAWSVLSEKLFF.

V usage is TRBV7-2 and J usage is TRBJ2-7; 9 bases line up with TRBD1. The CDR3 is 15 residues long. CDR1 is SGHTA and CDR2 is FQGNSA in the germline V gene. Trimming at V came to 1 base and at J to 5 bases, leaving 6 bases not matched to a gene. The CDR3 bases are TGTGCCAGCAGCTTAGTAGGTACAGGGGGCAACGAGCAGTACTTC. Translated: CASSLVGTGGNEQYF.

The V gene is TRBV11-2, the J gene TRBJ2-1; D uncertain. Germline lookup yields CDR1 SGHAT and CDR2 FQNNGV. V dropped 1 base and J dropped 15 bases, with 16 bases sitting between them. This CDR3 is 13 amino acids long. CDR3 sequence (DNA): TGTGCCAGCAGCTTAGTCCGGGTGAAGGGTCCGTTCTTC. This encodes CASSLVRVKGPFF.

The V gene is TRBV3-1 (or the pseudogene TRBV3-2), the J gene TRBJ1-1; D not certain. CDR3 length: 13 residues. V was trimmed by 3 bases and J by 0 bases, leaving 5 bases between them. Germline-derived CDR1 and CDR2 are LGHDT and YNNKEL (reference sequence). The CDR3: CASSHTVNTEAFF. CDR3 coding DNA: TGTGCCAGCAGCCATACAGTGAACACTGAAGCTTTCTTT.